Listed here are 5 T cell receptor beta chains from one sample, sequenced in a study of control samples from healthy donors and cancer patients (dated by TCRdb to about 2020). The receptor library was made with the immunoSEQ multiplex PCR assay. TCRdb retrieved this table from immuneACCESS and kept in-frame rearrangements only. Not all clones are present; in checked studies, unresolved V genes account for under half, and no reason is known for the remainder. For this sample there are about 100,000 clones; roughly 87% appear just once. The ten largest clones take up 15% to 20% of the sample. The sample was blood. Receptors were obtained from a woman in her fifties or sixties in good health.

The V and J genes are TRBV30 and TRBJ2-1; the D gene is possibly TRBD2 (6 bases). Looked up from germline, CDR1 is GTSNPN and CDR2 is SVGIG (reference sequence). This CDR3 spans 14 amino acids. The CDR3 is CATASALPYNEQFF. The CDR3 DNA follows: TGTGCTACGGCTAGCGCCCTACCCTACAATGAGCAGTTCTTC.

The chain has TRBV18 and TRBJ1-5; 8 nucleotides line up with TRBD1. There are 16 residues in the CDR3. V shed 3 bases, J shed 2 bases, and the junction held 6 bases outside the gene matches. Germline loops: CDR1 KGHSH, CDR2 LQKENI. CDR3 loop: CASSPQGASGNQPQHF. Here the CDR3 DNA reads TGTGCCAGCTCACCCCAGGGGGCTTCGGGCAATCAGCCCCAGCATTTT.

The J gene is TRBJ2-2, the V gene TRBV7-3; 14 bases line up with TRBD2. CDR3 length: 16 amino acids. Germline V lookup: CDR1 SGHTA, CDR2 FQGTGA. The J segment lost 6 bases and the V segment lost 4 bases, leaving 4 bases of the junction unmatched. The CDR3 bases are TGTGCCAGCAGCTCCTCGGGACTAGCGGGAGCCGGGGAGCTGTTTTTT. This codes for CASSSSGLAGAGELFF.

The CDR3 DNA reads TGCGCCAGCAGCTTGGCCGGACAGGGGAGTGCCCAGCATTTT. It is translated as CASSLAGQGSAQHF. The chain is built from TRBV5-1 and TRBJ1-5; 9 bases align to TRBD1. This CDR3 comprises 14 residues. Per the germline V gene, CDR1 is SGHRS and CDR2 is YFSETQ. V gave up 0 bases and J gave up 11 bases; unmatched junction bases: 6. Drawing the rest from reference TRBV5-1 and TRBJ1-5, the complete variable domain is KAGVTQTPRYLIKTRGQQVTLSCSPISGHRSVSWYQQTPGQGLQFLFEYFSETQRNKGNFPGRFSGRQFSNSRSEMNVSTLELGDSALYLCASSLAGQGSAQHFGDGTRLSIL.

This clone was found once. The rearrangement uses TRBV7-2 and TRBJ2-3; D call uncertain. The V gene's germline CDR1 is SGHTA and CDR2 FQGNSA. Trimming took off 1 base at V and 1 base at J, with 9 bases between the two ends. There are 15 residues in the CDR3. The CDR3 sequence: CASSLGGKRTDTQYF. CDR3 nucleotide sequence: TGTGCCAGCAGCTTAGGAGGAAAGCGCACAGATACGCAGTATTTT.